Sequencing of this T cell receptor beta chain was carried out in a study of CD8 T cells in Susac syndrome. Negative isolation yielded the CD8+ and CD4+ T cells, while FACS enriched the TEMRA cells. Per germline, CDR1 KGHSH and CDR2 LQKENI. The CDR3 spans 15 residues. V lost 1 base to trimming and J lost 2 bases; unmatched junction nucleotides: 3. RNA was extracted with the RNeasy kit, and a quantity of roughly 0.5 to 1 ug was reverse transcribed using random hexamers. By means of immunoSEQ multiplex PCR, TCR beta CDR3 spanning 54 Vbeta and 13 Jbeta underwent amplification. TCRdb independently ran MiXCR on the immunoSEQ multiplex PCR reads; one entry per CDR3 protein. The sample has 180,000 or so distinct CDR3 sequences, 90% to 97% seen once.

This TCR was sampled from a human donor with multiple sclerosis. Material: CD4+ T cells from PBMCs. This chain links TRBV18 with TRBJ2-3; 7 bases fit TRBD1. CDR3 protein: CASSPLQGLTDTQYF. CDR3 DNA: TGTGCCAGCTCACCACTACAGGGGCTCACAGATACGCAGTATTTT.